This T cell receptor beta chain was documented in a study of T-cell reconstitution after alpha-beta-depleted transplantation in children. This clonotype was seen repeatedly, ten times or more. Unique molecular identifiers tagged the TCRbeta library. TCRdb itself ran the PCR reads through MiXCR, one entry per CDR3 protein. The table lists about 640,000 distinct CDR3 sequences, around 17% of them singletons. The CDR3 sequence is 12 residues long. V shed 5 bases and J shed 9 bases, with 11 bases lying between them. Germline V CDR1 and CDR2: LNHNV, YYDKDF (reference sequence). The chain has TRBV15 and TRBJ2-1; a possible D gene is TRBD2 (7 bases). This TCR derives from a human donor who donated a stem cell graft to a child with acute myeloid leukemia. Sequences were derived from PBMCs from the stem cell graft donor, sampled from the stem cell graft. The CDR3 here is CATSGGAREQFF. CDR3 coding DNA: TGTGCCACCAGCGGGGGGGCTCGTGAGCAGTTCTTC.